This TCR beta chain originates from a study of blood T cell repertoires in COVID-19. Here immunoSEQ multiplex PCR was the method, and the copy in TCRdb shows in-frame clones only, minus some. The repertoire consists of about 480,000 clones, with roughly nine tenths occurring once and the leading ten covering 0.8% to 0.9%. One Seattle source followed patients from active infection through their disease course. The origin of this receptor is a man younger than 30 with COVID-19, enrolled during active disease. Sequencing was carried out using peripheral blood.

The CDR3 bases are TGTGCCAGCAGGGACAGGGGGAATGGCAATCAGCCCCAGCATTTT. Translating it yields CASRDRGNGNQPQHF. The chain is built from TRBV28 and TRBJ1-5; 10 positions match TRBD1. Germline V gene lookup returns CDR1 MDHEN and CDR2 SYDVKM. The CDR3 is 15 amino acids. The V segment lost 6 bases and the J segment 2 bases; nucleotides outside the gene matches: 4.